This T cell receptor beta chain was retrieved from a study of T cells in Graves' hyperthyroidism and ophthalmopathy (dated by TCRdb to the late 2010s). For the study in its entirety: Peripheral blood was collected at initial diagnosis, before any treatment. The roughly 100 discovery patients were randomly divided into training and test sets at a 7:3 ratio. The paper describes TCR Vbeta CDR3 sequencing of around 140 peripheral blood samples, made up of some 40 ophthalmopathy patients, roughly 75 hyperthyroidism patients and 17 progressor patients. Following sampling, methimazole starting at 30 mg daily was given to hyperthyroidism patients, and high-dose intravenous methylprednisolone was given to ophthalmopathy patients. Thyroid tissue and blood T-cell repertoires from six Graves' hyperthyroidism patients were also compared in the study. TCR V-J signatures able to tell the groups apart were searched for in a discovery cohort of some 97 patients, of whom more than 40 had Graves' ophthalmopathy and about 55 had stable Graves' hyperthyroidism. An independent validation cohort of under 20 hyperthyroidism patients and approximately 16 patients who later progressed to ophthalmopathy tested prospective prediction of ophthalmopathy.

The TCR beta CDR3 regions were amplified from the RNA transcripts. A first-round RT-PCR of the TCR CDR3 used the HTBI primer set with the Qiagen OneStep RT-PCR kit. Libraries were constructed in a second round of multiplex PCR, after which size selection and purification were performed. Libraries were sequenced paired-end with 100 bp reads on an Illumina HiSeq2000. The authors processed their data as follows. Raw data were processed with SOAPnuke, discarding reads with adapters, uncalled bases, mean Phred below 15, or no exact constant-primer or identifier match. COPE v1.2.5 was used to merge the high-quality paired reads, and each unique nucleotide sequence was defined as a clonotype. MiTCR v1.1 was used to align clonotypes to the IMGT TRBV, TRBD and TRBJ reference segments. Only V-J combinations with frequency above 0.0001, covering 99.2% of repertoires, were analysed. A TCS score was defined as the ratio between F50 (clonal expansion) and ExV (chaos), using BLOSUM62-based TCRdist between CDR3 peptides within each V-J. Welch's t-statistics and random forest reduced several hundred V-J features to some 14, which were used in a naive Bayes classifier (R e1071). The public reads were quality trimmed at Q25 with fastp and then assembled into clones with MiXCR by TCRdb, keeping productive beta chains. Every entry covers one CDR3 protein and lists the most common genes and DNA from its rows. Here the V and J calls rest on TCRdb's processing, not on the authors' analysis. The sample data list some 350,000 distinct CDR3 sequences, and roughly 25% of these were observed just once. Of the sample, around 67% falls within the top ten clones.

Graves' hyperthyroidism was defined as stable when no progression to ophthalmopathy occurred over 18 months of follow-up. Hyperthyroidism patients were newly diagnosed, had a disease duration of under 2 months, and were aged 18 to 65 years. Any patient with an uncontrolled infection, another autoimmune disease, pregnancy or lactation was excluded. Clinical symptoms, serum thyroxine and TRAb, thyroid ultrasound, and orbital computed tomography formed the basis for the diagnoses. PBMCs were separated from 7.5 to 10 ml of fresh peripheral blood using Ficoll-Paque density gradient centrifugation. Trizol reagent was used to extract total RNA, and RNA quality was then checked on an Agilent 2100 Bioanalyzer. The germline V and J ends show losses of 6 bases and 3 bases respectively, and no gene match explains 12 bases of the junction. The CDR3 holds 16 amino acids from the cysteine to the phenylalanine. CDR3 DNA only is kept here, 48 bases in frame from base 1. The germline V gene (reference sequence) gives CDR1 as DFQATT and CDR2 as SNEGSKA.

The investigation overall reported the following: A model built on a 13 V-J signature distinguished ophthalmopathy from stable hyperthyroidism, reaching about 88% sensitivity and about 81% specificity in cross-validation and 80%/75% in testing. Sample size was not statistically predetermined, and investigators were not blinded to group allocation. In validation, the model predicted progression to ophthalmopathy a median of roughly 6.5 months before onset, with 70% to 71% sensitivity and about 72% specificity. Most expanded thyroid clonotypes (frequency above 0.001) were also detected in blood, suggesting blood repertoires may reflect thyroid immune responses.

This clonotype was observed a handful of times. No cognate antigen has been identified for it. No clone much larger than this one lies a single base away; base qualities are absent. The V and J segments used are TRBV20-1 and TRBJ2-1; TRBD2 fits 9 bases in the junction. Sequenced input: blood. This clonotype was obtained from a man in his forties or fifties with Graves' hyperthyroidism. Here is the DNA: TGCAGTGCCGACGACGCGGGTAGCGGGAGCTACAATGAGCAGTTCTTC. Its product reads: CSADDAGSGSYNEQFF.